This T cell receptor beta chain was sequenced during a study of T-cell memory formation after mild COVID-19 (dated by TCRdb to about 2021). General notes on the study: Most TCR sequence clusters were specific to one of the two donors. Longitudinal TCRalpha and TCRbeta repertoire sequencing tracked T-cell clones expanding and contracting after mild COVID-19 in a couple of donors. The cohort comprised two young, previously healthy adult volunteers, one female and one male.

Sequencing relied on an Illumina NovaSeq 6000. Using 5'RACE with constant-segment primers, TCRalpha and TCRbeta cDNA libraries were constructed, with sample barcodes and unique molecular identifiers added in the process. RNA was extracted from every sample with Trizol reagent. Libraries were amplified in two PCR steps, with a second sample barcode and Illumina TruSeq adapters added in the second step. Libraries were sequenced on an Illumina NovaSeq with 2 x 150 bp paired-end reads. Per the original workflow: Demultiplexing of reads and collapsing into UMI-guided consensus sequences were performed with migec v1.2.7. With mixcr v2.1.11, UMI consensuses were aligned to TRA and TRB V and J templates and assembled into clonotypes. Clonotypes were classified as expanded or contracted when called significant by both edgeR and NoisET, with noise models trained on biological replicates. For edgeR calls, a false discovery rate-adjusted p below 0.01 and a log2 fold-change threshold of 1 were applied. As an exploratory analysis of dynamics, max-normalized trajectories of the 1000 most abundant clonotypes were examined by PCA with hierarchical clustering. Separately sequenced CD4+ and CD8+ repertoires were used to assign the CD4 or CD8 phenotype of responding clones. In TCRdb, the public reads were trimmed at Q25 with fastp and aligned with MiXCR, with productive beta chains retained. All rows with the same CDR3 protein become a single entry with the most common DNA and genes. TCRdb, rather than the study authors, made the V and J calls. For this sample there are some 130,000 distinct CDR3 sequences; less than 25% appear just once. In total, the top ten clones hold roughly a quarter of the sample.

PBMCs were isolated by Ficoll-Paque density gradient centrifugation. About this clonotype itself: Its binding antigen is unknown. Base qualities were left out, and no much larger clone turns up one base away.

Unmatched junction bases come to 8, with V trimmed by 7 bases and J by 10 bases. The CDR3 covers 13 residues, taking in both the cysteine and the phenylalanine. Just CDR3 DNA is preserved here, 39 bases in frame from base 1. Sequences MNHNS (CDR1) and SASEGT (CDR2) are obtained from the germline V gene. Summary of the overall study and its limitations: Contracting CD4+ clones were found mainly in CM and EM memory subsets, while CD8+ clones were enriched in EMRA. Only two mild cases were covered in the study, and larger cohorts including severe cases with pre-infection samples were considered necessary. Balanced CD4/CD8 phenotypes were observed for clones contracting from day 15 to 85, whereas a bias towards CD4+ was observed for a second wave of clones expanding from day 15 to 37. Some responding clones were detected in pre-infection memory, suggesting pre-existing cross-reactive memory T cells joined the SARS-CoV-2 response. The second-wave clones that peaked on day 37 were not confirmed to be SARS-CoV-2 specific.

The V and J genes are TRBV6-1 and TRBJ2-1, with TRBD1 identical over 9 junction bases. This clonotype was sampled from an adult woman who had mild COVID-19 (a few samples of this study predate the infection). The sample titles of this study are shuffled in the database, so cell type and time point are left out; the donor was told from shared clones. Sequenced material: PBMCs or a T cell subset sorted from them (not recorded which). The CDR3 reads as follows: CASTWTGAEEQFF. The DNA sequence is TGTGCCAGCACTTGGACAGGGGCAGAAGAGCAGTTCTTC.